The 9 T cell receptor beta chains below were found in one sample sequenced in a study of radiation and T cells in renal cell carcinoma (dated by TCRdb to 2020 to 2021). Taken with the paper, the label for time point translates to: baseline pretreatment blood. The sample's treatment or condition label, in plain terms: 15 Gy SBRT to primary tumor, nephrectomy 4 weeks later. Receptors were amplified or captured by the immunoSEQ multiplex PCR assay. The immuneACCESS repertoire file appears here via TCRdb, limited to in-frame rearrangements. These files lack a portion of the clones; in checked studies, under half of the deficit traces to unresolved V genes, and the cause of the others is not known. Across this sample there are approximately 140,000 clones, with less than 90% seen only once. Of the sample, under 30% falls within the top ten clones. The sequences come from blood, collected from a patient whose treatment included radiotherapy and nephrectomy. These receptors all stem from a woman aged 50 to 60 with renal cell carcinoma.

The CDR3 DNA is TGTGCCAGTAGTAAACTCCAAAACACCGGGGAGCTGTTTTTT. This codes for CASSKLQNTGELFF. The V and J genes are TRBV19 and TRBJ2-2, with no clear D. Germline loops: CDR1 LNHDA, CDR2 SQIVND (reference sequence). The CDR3 contains 14 residues. V was clipped by 4 bases and J by 2 bases, with 8 bases between them.

The chain has TRBV18 and TRBJ1-2, with D tentatively TRBD1 (5 bases). Per germline, CDR1 KGHSH and CDR2 LQKENI. The V end was cut by 6 bases, the J end by 3 bases, with 14 bases between. This CDR3 has 14 amino acids. In nucleotides, the CDR3 is TGTGCCAGCTCCCCCGGGGGGTTCGACTATGGCTACACCTTC. It yields the protein CASSPGGFDYGYTF.

J is TRBJ1-5 and V is TRBV2; no firm D call. This CDR3 spans 15 amino acids. The V end was cut by 4 bases, the J end by 3 bases, with 13 bases between. CDR1 is SNHLY, CDR2 FYNNEI, per germline. CDR3 sequence reads: CASSASLRVNQPQHF. DNA of the CDR3: TGTGCCAGCAGTGCTTCCCTCAGAGTCAATCAGCCCCAGCATTTT.

The chain combines TRBV6-6 with TRBJ1-2; no clear D gene. Germline CDR1 MNHNY, CDR2 SVGAGI (reference sequence). The V and J ends lost 5 bases and 2 bases respectively, with 15 bases between them. The CDR3 extends over 15 amino acids. The CDR3 nucleotides are TGTGCCAGCAGTACACTTAATCCCGGGAACTATGGCTACACCTTC. It is translated as CASSTLNPGNYGYTF.

V is TRBV9 and J is TRBJ2-5; 10 nucleotides agree with TRBD2. From germline, CDR1 is SGDLS and CDR2 YYNGEE. The CDR3 spans 15 residues. With V trimmed by 3 bases and J by 4 bases, 6 bases remained unmatched. CDR3 residues: CASSGPTSGVETQYF. The DNA of the CDR3 is TGTGCCAGCAGCGGACCCACTAGCGGGGTAGAGACCCAGTACTTC.

This clone was seen only once. The junction and the germline gene differ at one end; a read error may be behind it. This chain uses TRBV30 with TRBJ2-3, with no clear D. Germline V lookup: CDR1 GTSNPN, CDR2 SVGIG (reference sequence). The CDR3 length is 10 residues. This CDR3 reads CAWSGRVPFF. The CDR3 DNA is TGTGCCTGGAGTGGCCGGGTCCCCTTTTTT.

The chain uses TRBV5-1 and TRBJ2-3; no clear D. Germline V gene sequence: CDR1 SGHRS, CDR2 YFSETQ. V was cut by 4 bases and J by 0 bases, with 3 bases left in between. The CDR3 has 12 amino acids. The CDR3 bases are TGCGCCAGCAGCGCCAGCACAGATACGCAGTATTTT. Translated: CASSASTDTQYF.

On this clone: Other DNA variants within this sample encode the same CDR3. This sequence joins TRBV19 and TRBJ2-7; D is ambiguous. Trimming shortened V by 3 bases and J by 1 base, and 7 bases separated the two germline ends. Germline V CDR1 and CDR2: LNHDA, SQIVND (reference sequence). The CDR3 has 13 residues. The chain's CDR3 is CASSIPQSYEQYF. DNA for the CDR3: TGTGCCAGTAGTATCCCCCAGTCCTACGAGCAGTACTTC.

This clone came up once. J is TRBJ2-7 and V is TRBV30; no reliable D call. CDR1 is GTSNPN, CDR2 SVGIG, per germline (reference sequence). The CDR3 loop spans 11 amino acids. Between the trimmed V and J ends, which lost 6 bases and 9 bases, there was a span of 15 bases. The CDR3 is CACATLLGQYF. The CDR3 nucleotides read TGTGCCTGTGCTACTTTGTTGGGGCAGTACTTC.